This T cell receptor (beta chain) comes out of a study of T cell responses to AZD1222 COVID-19 vaccine. The study's findings and limits: Among vaccine-associated CD4 TCRs, coverage spanned spike, with dominance at 160-218 and 743-854.

Sequenced by immunoSEQ multiplex PCR; TCRdb stores in-frame clones only, minus some. The data contain about 120,000 clones, around nine tenths of them singletons. On this clone itself: Its antigen is still unknown.

Losses at the gene ends were 4 bases for V and 2 bases for J; bases not matched to a gene: 9. CDR1 is LGHDT and CDR2 is YNNKEL in the germline V gene (reference sequence). The CDR3 sequence is 16 residues long. The specimen comprised peripheral blood, sampled on day 0 of AZD1222 vaccination. This TCR was recovered from an adult in good health. This sequence joins TRBV3-1 (or the pseudogene TRBV3-2) and TRBJ2-7, with TRBD1 identical over 9 bases. DNA of the CDR3: TGTGCCAGCAGCCTAGGACCGGACAGGGGAGCCTACGAGCAGTACTTC. Its translation is CASSLGPDRGAYEQYF.